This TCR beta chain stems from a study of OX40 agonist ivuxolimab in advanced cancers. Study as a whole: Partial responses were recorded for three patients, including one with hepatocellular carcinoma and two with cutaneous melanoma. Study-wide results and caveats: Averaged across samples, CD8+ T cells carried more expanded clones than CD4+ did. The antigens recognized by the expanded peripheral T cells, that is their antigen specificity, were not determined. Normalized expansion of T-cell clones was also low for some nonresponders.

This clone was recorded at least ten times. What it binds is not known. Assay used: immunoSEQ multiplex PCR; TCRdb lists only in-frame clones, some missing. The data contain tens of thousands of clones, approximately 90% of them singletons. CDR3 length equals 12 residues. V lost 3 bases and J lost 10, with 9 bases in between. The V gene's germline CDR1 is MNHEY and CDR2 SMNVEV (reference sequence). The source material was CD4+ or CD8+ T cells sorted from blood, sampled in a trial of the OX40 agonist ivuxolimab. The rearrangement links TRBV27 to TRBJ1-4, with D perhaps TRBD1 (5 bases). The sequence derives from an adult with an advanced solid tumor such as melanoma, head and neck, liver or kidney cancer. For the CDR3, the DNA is TGTGCCAGCAGTTTCGACAGTTCAAAACTGTTTTTT. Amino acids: CASSFDSSKLFF. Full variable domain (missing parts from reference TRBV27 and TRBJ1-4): EAQVTQNPRYLITVTGKKLTVTCSQNMNHEYMSWYRQDPGLGLRQIYYSMNVEVTDKGDVPEGYKVSRKEKRNFPLILESPSPNQTSLYFCASSFDSSKLFFGSGTQLSVL.